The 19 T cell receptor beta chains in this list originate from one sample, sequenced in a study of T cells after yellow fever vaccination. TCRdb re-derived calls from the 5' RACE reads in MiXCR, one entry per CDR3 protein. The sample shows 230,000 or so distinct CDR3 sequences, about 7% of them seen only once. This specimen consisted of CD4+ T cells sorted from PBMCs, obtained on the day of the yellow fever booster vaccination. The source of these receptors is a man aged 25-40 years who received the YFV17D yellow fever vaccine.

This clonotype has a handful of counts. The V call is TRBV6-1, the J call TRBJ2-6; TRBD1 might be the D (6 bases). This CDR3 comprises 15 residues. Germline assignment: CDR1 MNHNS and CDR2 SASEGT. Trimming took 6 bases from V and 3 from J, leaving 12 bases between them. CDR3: CASRPTGSGANVLTF. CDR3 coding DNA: TGTGCCAGCAGGCCAACAGGGAGTGGGGCCAACGTCCTGACTTTC.

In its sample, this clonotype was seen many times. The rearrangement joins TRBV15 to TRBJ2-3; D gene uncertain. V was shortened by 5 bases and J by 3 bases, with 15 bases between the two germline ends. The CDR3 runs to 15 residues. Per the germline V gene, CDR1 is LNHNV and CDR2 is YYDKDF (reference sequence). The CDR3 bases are TGTGCCACCAGCTCTATGAAAGAAGTGACAGATACGCAGTATTTT. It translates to CATSSMKEVTDTQYF.

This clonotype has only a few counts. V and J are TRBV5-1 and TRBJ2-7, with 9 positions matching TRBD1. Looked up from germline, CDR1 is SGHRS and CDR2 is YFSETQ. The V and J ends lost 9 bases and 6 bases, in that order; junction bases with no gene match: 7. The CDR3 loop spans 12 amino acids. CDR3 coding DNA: TGCGCCACCGGGACAGGGATGAGCGAGCAGTACTTC. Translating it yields CATGTGMSEQYF.

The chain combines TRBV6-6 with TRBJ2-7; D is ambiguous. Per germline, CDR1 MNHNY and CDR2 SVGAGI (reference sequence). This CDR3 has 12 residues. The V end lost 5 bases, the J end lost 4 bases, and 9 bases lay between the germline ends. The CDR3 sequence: CASSTIFYEQYF. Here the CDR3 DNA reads TGTGCCAGCAGTACCATATTTTACGAGCAGTACTTC.

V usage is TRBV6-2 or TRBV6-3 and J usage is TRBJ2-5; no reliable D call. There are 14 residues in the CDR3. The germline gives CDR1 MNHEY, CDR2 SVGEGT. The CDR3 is CAAKVPGGEETQYF. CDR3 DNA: TGTGCAGCTAAGGTCCCCGGCGGAGAAGAGACCCAGTACTTC.

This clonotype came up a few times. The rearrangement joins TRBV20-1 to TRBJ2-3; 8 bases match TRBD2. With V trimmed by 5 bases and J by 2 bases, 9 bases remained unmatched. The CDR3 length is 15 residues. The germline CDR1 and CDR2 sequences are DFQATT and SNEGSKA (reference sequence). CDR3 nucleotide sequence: TGCAGTGCTCCCCAGCGACTAGCGAACACAGATACGCAGTATTTT. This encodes CSAPQRLANTDTQYF.

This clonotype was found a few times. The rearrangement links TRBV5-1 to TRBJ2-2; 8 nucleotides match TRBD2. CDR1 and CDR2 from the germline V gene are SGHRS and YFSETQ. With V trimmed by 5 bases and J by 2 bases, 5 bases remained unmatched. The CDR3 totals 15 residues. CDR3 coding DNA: TGCGCCAGCAGTACCGGGACTAGTAACACCGGGGAGCTGTTTTTT. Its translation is CASSTGTSNTGELFF. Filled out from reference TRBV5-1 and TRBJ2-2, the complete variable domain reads KAGVTQTPRYLIKTRGQQVTLSCSPISGHRSVSWYQQTPGQGLQFLFEYFSETQRNKGNFPGRFSGRQFSNSRSEMNVSTLELGDSALYLCASSTGTSNTGELFFGEGSRLTVL.

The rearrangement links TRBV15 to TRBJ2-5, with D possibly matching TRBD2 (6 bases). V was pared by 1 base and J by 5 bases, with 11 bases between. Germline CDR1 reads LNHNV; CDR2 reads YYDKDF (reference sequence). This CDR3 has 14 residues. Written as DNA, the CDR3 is TGTGCCACCAGCAGAGCTCAAGGGAGGGAGACCCAGTACTTC. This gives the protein CATSRAQGRETQYF.

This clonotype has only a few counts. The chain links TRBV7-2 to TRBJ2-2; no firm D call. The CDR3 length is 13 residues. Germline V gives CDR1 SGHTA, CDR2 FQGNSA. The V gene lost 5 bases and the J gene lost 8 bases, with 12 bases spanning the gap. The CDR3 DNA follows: TGTGCCAGCAGCCCGAGCAACGAGGGGGAGCTGTTTTTT. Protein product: CASSPSNEGELFF.

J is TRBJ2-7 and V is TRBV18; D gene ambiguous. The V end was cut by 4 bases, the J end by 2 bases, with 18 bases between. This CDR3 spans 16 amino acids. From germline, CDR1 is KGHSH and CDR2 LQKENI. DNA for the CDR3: TGTGCCAGCTCACATACGGTCCCCTTAGAACCCTACGAGCAGTACTTC. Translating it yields CASSHTVPLEPYEQYF.

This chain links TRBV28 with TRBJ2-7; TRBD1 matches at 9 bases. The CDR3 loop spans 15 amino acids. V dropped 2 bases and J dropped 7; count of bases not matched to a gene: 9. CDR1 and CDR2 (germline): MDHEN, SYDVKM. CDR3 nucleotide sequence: TGTGCCAGCAGTTTACGGGACAGGGATGCAGGGGAGCAGTACTTC. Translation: CASSLRDRDAGEQYF.

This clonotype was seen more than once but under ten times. The CDR3 loop is CASSKTGQGGYEQYF. CDR3 DNA: TGTGCCAGCAGCAAAACGGGACAGGGCGGCTACGAGCAGTACTTC. The gene calls are TRBV7-2 and TRBJ2-7; 9 positions match TRBD1. The J segment lost 3 bases and the V segment lost 5 bases, leaving 8 bases of the junction unmatched. This CDR3 region has 15 residues. Germline V lookup: CDR1 SGHTA, CDR2 FQGNSA.

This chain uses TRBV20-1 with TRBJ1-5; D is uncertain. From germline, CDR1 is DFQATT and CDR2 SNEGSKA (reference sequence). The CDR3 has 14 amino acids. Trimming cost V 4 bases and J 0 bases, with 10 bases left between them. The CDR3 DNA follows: TGCAGTGCTACCCCCGGGAGTAGCAATCAGCCCCAGCATTTT. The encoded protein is CSATPGSSNQPQHF.

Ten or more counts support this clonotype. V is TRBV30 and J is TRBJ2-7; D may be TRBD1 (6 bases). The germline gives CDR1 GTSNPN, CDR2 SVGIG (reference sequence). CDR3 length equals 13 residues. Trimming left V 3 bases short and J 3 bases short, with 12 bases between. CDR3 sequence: CAWSRTEIYEQYF. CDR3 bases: TGTGCCTGGAGCCGGACAGAAATCTACGAGCAGTACTTC.

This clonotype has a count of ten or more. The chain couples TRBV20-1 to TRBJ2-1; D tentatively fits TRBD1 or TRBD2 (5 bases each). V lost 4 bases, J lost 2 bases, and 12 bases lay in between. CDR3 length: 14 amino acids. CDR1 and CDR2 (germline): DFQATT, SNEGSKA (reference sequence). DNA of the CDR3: TGCAGTGCTAACGAGGGACCCGCCTACAATGAGCAGTTCTTC. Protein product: CSANEGPAYNEQFF.

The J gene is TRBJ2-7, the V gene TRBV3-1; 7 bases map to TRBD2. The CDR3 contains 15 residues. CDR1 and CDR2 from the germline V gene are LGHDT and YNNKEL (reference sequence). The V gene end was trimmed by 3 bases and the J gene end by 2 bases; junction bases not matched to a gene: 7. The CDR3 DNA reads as TGTGCCAGCAGCCATAACGAGGCGGGAGCCTACGAGCAGTACTTC. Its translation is CASSHNEAGAYEQYF.

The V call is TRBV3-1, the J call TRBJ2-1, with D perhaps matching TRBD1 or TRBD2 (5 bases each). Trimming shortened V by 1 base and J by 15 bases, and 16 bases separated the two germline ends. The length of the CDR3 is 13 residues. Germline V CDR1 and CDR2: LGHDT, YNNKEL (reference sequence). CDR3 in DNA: TGTGCCAGCAGCCAAGGAGGGACGACTCCTACGTTCTTC. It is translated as CASSQGGTTPTFF.

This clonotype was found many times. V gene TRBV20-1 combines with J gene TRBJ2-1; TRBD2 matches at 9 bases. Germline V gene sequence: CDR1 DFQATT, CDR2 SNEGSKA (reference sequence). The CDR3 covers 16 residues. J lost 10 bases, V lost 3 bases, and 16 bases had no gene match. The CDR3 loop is CSASGSSGTRKTEQFF. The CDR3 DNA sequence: TGCAGTGCTAGCGGCTCTAGCGGGACCCGGAAAACCGAGCAGTTCTTC.

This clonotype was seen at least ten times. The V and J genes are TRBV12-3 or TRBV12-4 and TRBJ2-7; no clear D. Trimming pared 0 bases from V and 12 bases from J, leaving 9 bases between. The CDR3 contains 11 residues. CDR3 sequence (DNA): TGTGCCAGCAGTTTAGCGGGCCCGCTGTACTTC. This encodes CASSLAGPLYF.